These 21 T cell receptor beta chains came from one sample sequenced in a study of cytotoxic CD8 clonotypes in ibrutinib-treated CLL. The method was immunoSEQ multiplex PCR; TCRdb's version includes in-frame clones alone and lacks a portion of them. The sample has approximately 100,000 clones, about 53% seen once; the top ten hold 37%. The sequences come from PBMCs, collected after 24 months of ibrutinib treatment. These TCRs come from a human donor with chronic lymphocytic leukemia.

This chain connects TRBV4-1 to TRBJ1-1; 9 nucleotides match TRBD1. Per germline, CDR1 MGHRA and CDR2 YSYEKL. V was pared by 4 bases and J by 0 bases, with 6 bases of the junction left unmatched. The CDR3 runs to 16 residues. The DNA of the CDR3 is TGCGCCAGCAGCCTCCCGACAGGGGGTGTGAACACTGAAGCTTTCTTT. This codes for CASSLPTGGVNTEAFF.

This clone is termed large. This sample includes further DNA sequences coding for the same CDR3. The CDR3 DNA is TGTGCCAGCGCAGGGGATACGCAGTATTTT. Amino acids: CASAGDTQYF. The genes are TRBV11-3 and TRBJ2-3, with a weak D call TRBD1 (5 bases). Germline assignment: CDR1 SGHNT and CDR2 YENEEA. V was cut by 8 bases and J by 6 bases, with 6 bases left in between. The CDR3 runs 10 residues.

The chain carries TRBV11-3 and TRBJ2-7, with D unclear. The CDR3 runs to 14 residues. Germline V gene lookup returns CDR1 SGHNT and CDR2 YENEEA. Trimming took 1 base from V and 6 from J, leaving 13 bases between them. The CDR3 protein is CASSLGKGIREQYF. CDR3 DNA sequence: TGTGCCAGCAGCTTAGGTAAGGGAATCCGCGAGCAGTACTTC. The entire variable domain, with the rest obtained from reference TRBV11-3 and TRBJ2-7, is as follows: EAGVVQSPRYKIIEKKQPVAFWCNPISGHNTLYWYLQNLGQGPELLIRYENEEAVDDSQLPKDRFSAERLKGVDSTLKIQPAELGDSAVYLCASSLGKGIREQYFGPGTRLTVT.

V and J are TRBV10-1 and TRBJ2-2; D ambiguous. The V gene's germline CDR1 is WNHNN and CDR2 SYGVQD (reference sequence). With 5 bases removed from V and 0 bases from J, the gap between germline ends came to 10 bases. The CDR3 runs 15 residues. CDR3 DNA: TGCGCCAGCAGTTCCCGAAATACGAACACCGGGGAGCTGTTTTTT. Its protein product is CASSSRNTNTGELFF.

This clone has just a few counts. The CDR3 sequence is CASSQVAGDNYGYTF. CDR3 nucleotides: TGTGCCAGCAGCCAAGTAGCCGGGGACAACTATGGCTACACCTTC. The gene calls are TRBV4-2 and TRBJ1-2, with D tentatively TRBD1 (5 bases). Trimming stripped 1 base from V and 2 bases from J, with 11 bases between. CDR1 is LGHNA and CDR2 is YNFKEQ in the germline V gene. This CDR3 spans 15 amino acids.

A single count supports this clone. The CDR3 is CASSLGLAGEQFF. Here the CDR3 DNA reads TGCGCCAGCAGCTTGGGACTAGCGGGGGAGCAGTTCTTC. The chain links TRBV5-1 to TRBJ2-1; 11 bases align to TRBD2. There are 13 residues in the CDR3. V gave up 0 bases and J gave up 10 bases; unmatched junction bases: 0. Germline loops: CDR1 SGHRS, CDR2 YFSETQ. Complete variable domain (other parts from reference TRBV5-1 and TRBJ2-1): KAGVTQTPRYLIKTRGQQVTLSCSPISGHRSVSWYQQTPGQGLQFLFEYFSETQRNKGNFPGRFSGRQFSNSRSEMNVSTLELGDSALYLCASSLGLAGEQFFGPGTRLTVL.

This clone was observed once. The gene calls are TRBV7-2 and TRBJ1-1; a possible D gene is TRBD1 (5 bases). V was clipped by 3 bases and J by 0 bases, with 11 bases between them. CDR3 length: 15 residues. Germline assignment: CDR1 SGHTA and CDR2 FQGNSA. CDR3 protein: CASSFSQGMNTEAFF. The DNA of the CDR3 is TGTGCCAGCAGCTTCAGCCAGGGTATGAACACTGAAGCTTTCTTT.

This chain joins TRBV5-5 and TRBJ2-7; TRBD2 might be the D (6 bases). V lost 2 bases to trimming and J lost 5 bases, with 14 bases between them. From germline, CDR1 is SGHKS and CDR2 YYEKEE (reference sequence). The CDR3 loop spans 14 amino acids. The CDR3 spells CASSFSLGGNEQYF. The DNA of the CDR3 is TGTGCCAGCAGCTTCTCTTTGGGGGGAAACGAGCAGTACTTC.

The chain carries TRBV6-5 and TRBJ2-7; perhaps TRBD2 as D (6 bases). The V gene lost 2 bases and the J gene lost 5 bases, with 13 bases spanning the gap. CDR1 is MNHEY and CDR2 is SVGAGI in the germline V gene. This CDR3 region has 14 residues. As DNA, the CDR3 is TGTGCCAGCAGTTACCACAGGAGGGCCGACGAGCAGTACTTC. Translating gives CASSYHRRADEQYF.

The V gene is TRBV28, the J gene TRBJ2-5; 13 bases map to TRBD2. CDR3 length equals 15 residues. J gave up 4 bases and V 9 bases, and 8 bases lay outside the gene matches. From germline, CDR1 is MDHEN and CDR2 SYDVKM. The CDR3 here is CASLGLAGVGETQYF. Written as DNA, the CDR3 is TGTGCCAGTCTTGGACTAGCGGGGGTTGGAGAGACCCAGTACTTC. The full variable domain, with the rest looked up from reference TRBV28 and TRBJ2-5, is DVKVTQSSRYLVKRTGEKVFLECVQDMDHENMFWYRQDPGLGLRLIYFSYDVKMKEKGDIPEGYSVSREKKERFSLILESASTNQTSMYLCASLGLAGVGETQYFGPGTRLLVL.

This clone was detected a few times. V and J are TRBV6-4 and TRBJ2-2; D gene uncertain. CDR1 and CDR2 (germline): MRHNA, SNTAGT. The CDR3 sequence is 11 residues long. Trimming removed 4 bases at V and 7 bases at J, with 4 bases between. CDR3 residues: CASSGNGELFF. CDR3 nucleotide sequence: TGTGCCAGCAGTGGAAACGGGGAGCTGTTTTTT.

This clone showed up just a few times. The chain joins TRBV6-5 to TRBJ1-5, with a possible D match to TRBD1 (5 bases). Trimming left V 4 bases short and J 2 bases short, with 9 bases between. In germline, CDR1 is MNHEY, CDR2 SVGAGI. This CDR3 has 14 residues. The CDR3 reads CASSWGYGNQPQHF. CDR3 DNA: TGTGCCAGCAGTTGGGGGTATGGCAATCAGCCCCAGCATTTT.

This clone was picked up many times. At the DNA level, this CDR3 is encoded by other sequences in the same sample as well. The chain couples TRBV30 to TRBJ1-3; D ambiguous. V shed 1 base and J shed 5 bases, with 3 bases lying between them. The CDR3 runs 11 residues. In germline, CDR1 is GTSNPN, CDR2 SVGIG (reference sequence). The CDR3 here is CAWSDRNTIYF. Here the CDR3 DNA reads TGTGCCTGGAGTGATCGAAACACCATATATTTT.

A single count supports this clone. The chain joins TRBV25-1 to TRBJ2-7; D possibly corresponds to TRBD1 (5 bases). There are 12 residues in the CDR3. Germline V gene data show CDR1 as MGHDK and CDR2 as SYGVNS. V lost 3 bases and J 6 bases, leaving 9 bases between the germline ends. DNA for the CDR3: TGTGCCAGCAGTGACAGGGCATTCGAGCAGTACTTC. Translating it yields CASSDRAFEQYF.

The chain has TRBV19 and TRBJ1-2; 9 bases fit TRBD1. The V and J ends lost 5 bases and 2 bases, in that order; junction bases with no gene match: 6. The germline V gene encodes CDR1 LNHDA and CDR2 SQIVND (reference sequence). The CDR3 contains 15 residues. This CDR3 is CASSPGQGSNYGYTF. CDR3 DNA: TGTGCCAGTAGTCCGGGACAGGGATCAAACTATGGCTACACCTTC.

This clone was counted between two and nine times. This chain joins TRBV6-1 and TRBJ1-2, with D tentatively TRBD1 (6 bases). The length of the CDR3 is 14 residues. With 4 bases removed from V and 4 bases from J, the gap between germline ends came to 13 bases. Germline loops: CDR1 MNHNS, CDR2 SASEGT. The CDR3 here is CASSAVADSYGYTF. CDR3 coding DNA: TGTGCCAGCAGTGCCGTCGCGGACAGCTATGGCTACACCTTC.

This clone was picked up a small number of times. The chain combines TRBV14 with TRBJ1-2; the D gene is possibly TRBD1 (6 bases). This CDR3 is 14 amino acids long. The V gene lost 1 base and the J gene lost 6 bases, with 12 bases spanning the gap. Looked up from germline, CDR1 is SGHDN and CDR2 is FVKESK. CDR3 nucleotides: TGTGCCAGCAGCCAAGGATCAGGGGCCAATGGCTACACCTTC. Translated, it gives CASSQGSGANGYTF. Full variable domain (remainder filled in from reference TRBV14 and TRBJ1-2): EAGVTQFPSHSVIEKGQTVTLRCDPISGHDNLYWYRRVMGKEIKFLLHFVKESKQDESGMPNNRFLAERTGGTYSTLKVQPAELEDSGVYFCASSQGSGANGYTFGSGTRLTVV.

The chain has TRBV7-2 and TRBJ2-7; D is ambiguous. Trimming took off 1 base at V and 1 base at J, with 11 bases between the two ends. Per germline, CDR1 SGHTA and CDR2 FQGNSA. The CDR3 covers 15 residues. This CDR3 reads CASSLEPLASYEQYF. For the CDR3, the DNA is TGTGCCAGCAGCTTAGAGCCGTTGGCGTCCTACGAGCAGTACTTC.

The CDR3 DNA sequence: TGTGCCAGCAGCGTAGCTTTGAGTTTAGGGGAGTATGGCTACACCTTC. It is translated as CASSVALSLGEYGYTF. The rearrangement joins TRBV9 to TRBJ1-2, with D possibly matching TRBD1 (5 bases). CDR1 and CDR2 from the germline V gene are SGDLS and YYNGEE. The CDR3 length is 16 residues. V shed 0 bases and J shed 5 bases, with 17 bases lying between them.

J is TRBJ2-7 and V is TRBV7-8, with D maybe TRBD1 (6 bases). The CDR3 runs 15 residues. Per the germline V gene, CDR1 is SGHVS and CDR2 is FQNEAQ. Trimming left V 3 bases short and J 4 bases short, with 16 bases between. The CDR3 DNA reads TGTGCCAGCAGCTTGACAGGTCCCTTAATTTACGAGCAGTACTTC. Translation gives CASSLTGPLIYEQYF.

J is TRBJ2-3 and V is TRBV10-1, with a possible D match to TRBD1 (6 bases). The germline V and J ends were trimmed by 8 bases and 6 bases, with 12 bases remaining between them. CDR3 length equals 12 residues. CDR1 and CDR2 (germline): WNHNN, SYGVQD (reference sequence). As DNA, the CDR3 is TGCGCCAGCCCTGAGGGGGTTGATACGCAGTATTTT. Translation: CASPEGVDTQYF.